This section outlines one TCR beta chain sequence together with its context. Its antigen is currently not known. No much larger clone exists at a distance of one base, and base qualities are not known. Preparation of the library involved the immunoSEQ multiplex PCR assay. In TCRdb, the immuneACCESS table is reduced to in-frame sequences with V and J assigned. These tables do not hold every clone; where another copy was compared, an unresolved V gene accounts for under half, and the others remain unexplained. The sample table contains approximately 43,000 clones; only one count was recorded for approximately 94% of them. The ten largest clones represent roughly 7.4% of the sample. The entry originates in a study of T cell changes during pregnancy in multiple sclerosis (dated by TCRdb to the late 2010s). About the investigation overall: The study looked at changes in the T cell repertoire across pregnancy in women with multiple sclerosis.

Taken from cysteine to phenylalanine, the CDR3 has 13 residues. The read is trimmed to its CDR3 DNA, 39 bases read in frame from base 1. The germline V gene (reference sequence) provides CDR1 LNHDA and CDR2 SQIVND. The junction shows trimming of 5 bases on V and 1 base on J, plus 8 bases between the germline ends. Source: CD8+ T cells from peripheral blood mononuclear cells, taken in the third trimester of pregnancy. The TCR originated in a female donor with multiple sclerosis, enrolled in a pregnancy study. Here the chain combines TRBV19 and TRBJ1-1, with a tentative D gene TRBD1 over 6 matching bases. CDR3 loop: CASSWTENTEAFF. The bases are TGTGCCAGTAGTTGGACAGAGAACACTGAAGCTTTCTTT.